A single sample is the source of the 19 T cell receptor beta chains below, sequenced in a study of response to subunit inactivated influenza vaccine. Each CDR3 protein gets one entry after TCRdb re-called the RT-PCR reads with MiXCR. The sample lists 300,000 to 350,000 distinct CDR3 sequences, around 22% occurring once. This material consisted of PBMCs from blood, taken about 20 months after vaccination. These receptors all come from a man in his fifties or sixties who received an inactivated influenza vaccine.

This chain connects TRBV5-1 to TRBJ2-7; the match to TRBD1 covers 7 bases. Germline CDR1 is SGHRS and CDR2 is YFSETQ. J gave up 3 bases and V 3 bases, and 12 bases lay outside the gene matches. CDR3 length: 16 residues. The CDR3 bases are TGCGCCAGCAGCTCCGCCCAGGGGTCAGGGGGCTACGAGCAGTACTTC. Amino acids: CASSSAQGSGGYEQYF. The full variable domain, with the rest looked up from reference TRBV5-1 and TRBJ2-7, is KAGVTQTPRYLIKTRGQQVTLSCSPISGHRSVSWYQQTPGQGLQFLFEYFSETQRNKGNFPGRFSGRQFSNSRSEMNVSTLELGDSALYLCASSSAQGSGGYEQYFGPGTRLTVT.

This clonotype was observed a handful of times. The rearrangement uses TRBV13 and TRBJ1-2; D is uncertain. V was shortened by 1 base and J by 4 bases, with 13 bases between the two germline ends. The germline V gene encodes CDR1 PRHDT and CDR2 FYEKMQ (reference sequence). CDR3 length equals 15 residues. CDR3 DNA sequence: TGTGCCAGCAGCTTAGCTGGAACTCCCCGCTATGGCTACACCTTC. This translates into CASSLAGTPRYGYTF.

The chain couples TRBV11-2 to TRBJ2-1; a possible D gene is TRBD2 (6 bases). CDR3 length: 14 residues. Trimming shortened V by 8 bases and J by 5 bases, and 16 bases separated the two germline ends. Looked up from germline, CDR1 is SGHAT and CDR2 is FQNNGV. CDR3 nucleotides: TGTGCCAGCGGGCTGGGAGGAGCGGACAATGAGCAGTTCTTC. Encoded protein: CASGLGGADNEQFF.

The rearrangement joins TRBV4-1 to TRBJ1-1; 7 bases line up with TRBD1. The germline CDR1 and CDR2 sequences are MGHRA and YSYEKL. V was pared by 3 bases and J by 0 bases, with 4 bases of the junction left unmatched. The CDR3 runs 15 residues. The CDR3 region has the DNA TGCGCCAGCAGCCAGAAAGACAGGGTGAACACTGAAGCTTTCTTT. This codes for CASSQKDRVNTEAFF.

CDR3 protein: CSVRTGGEKLFF. Written as DNA, the CDR3 is TGCAGCGTGCGGACAGGAGGCGAAAAACTGTTTTTT. This chain joins TRBV29-1 and TRBJ1-4, with 7 bases aligning to TRBD1. V lost 6 bases to trimming and J lost 8 bases; unmatched junction nucleotides: 6. Germline CDR1 SQVTM, CDR2 ANQGSEA. CDR3 length: 12 amino acids.

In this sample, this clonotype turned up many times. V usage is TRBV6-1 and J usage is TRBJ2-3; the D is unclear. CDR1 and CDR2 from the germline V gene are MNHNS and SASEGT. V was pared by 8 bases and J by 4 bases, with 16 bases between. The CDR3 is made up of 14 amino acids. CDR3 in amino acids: CASGKGNLPDTQYF. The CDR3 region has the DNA TGTGCCAGCGGGAAGGGTAACTTACCAGATACGCAGTATTTT.

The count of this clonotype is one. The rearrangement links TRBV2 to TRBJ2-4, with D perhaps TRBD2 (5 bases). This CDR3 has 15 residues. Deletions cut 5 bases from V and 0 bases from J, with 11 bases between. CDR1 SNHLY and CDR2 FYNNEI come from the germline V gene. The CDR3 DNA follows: TGTGCCAGCAGTATGCTCCGGGAAGCCAAAAACATTCAGTACTTC. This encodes CASSMLREAKNIQYF.

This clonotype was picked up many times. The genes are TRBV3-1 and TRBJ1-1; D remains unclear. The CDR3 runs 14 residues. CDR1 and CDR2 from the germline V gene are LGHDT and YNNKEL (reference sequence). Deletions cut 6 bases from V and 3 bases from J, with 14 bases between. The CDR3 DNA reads TGTGCCAGCAGTACAATATCTTCTCACACTGAAGCTTTCTTT. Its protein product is CASSTISSHTEAFF.

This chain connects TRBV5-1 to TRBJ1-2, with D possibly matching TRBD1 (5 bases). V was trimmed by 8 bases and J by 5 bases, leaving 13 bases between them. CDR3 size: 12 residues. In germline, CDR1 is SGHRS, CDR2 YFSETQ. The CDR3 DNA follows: TGCGCCAGTCACTCAGGGAGTTATGGCTACACCTTC. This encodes CASHSGSYGYTF.

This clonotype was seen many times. CDR3 nucleotide sequence: TGTGCCAGCAGTTTAGCGTCCTTGGGGGGGCGCGAAGCTTTCTTT. Its translation is CASSLASLGGREAFF. The rearrangement links TRBV12-3 or TRBV12-4 to TRBJ1-1, with D perhaps matching TRBD1 (6 bases). This CDR3 is built from 15 residues. Trimming left V 0 bases short and J 8 bases short, with 16 bases between.

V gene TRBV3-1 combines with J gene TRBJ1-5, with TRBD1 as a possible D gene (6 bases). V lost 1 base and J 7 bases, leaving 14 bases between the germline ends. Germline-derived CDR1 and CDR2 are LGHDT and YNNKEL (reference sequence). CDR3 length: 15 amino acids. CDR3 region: CASSQAQGLGQPQHF. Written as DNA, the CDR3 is TGTGCCAGCAGCCAAGCTCAGGGGCTAGGGCAGCCCCAGCATTTT.

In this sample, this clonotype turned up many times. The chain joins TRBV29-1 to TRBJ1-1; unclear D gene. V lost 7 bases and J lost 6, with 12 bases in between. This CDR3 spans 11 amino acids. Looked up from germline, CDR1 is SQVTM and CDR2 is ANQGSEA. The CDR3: CSGGKEAEAFF. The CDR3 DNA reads TGCAGCGGAGGCAAGGAGGCTGAAGCTTTCTTT.

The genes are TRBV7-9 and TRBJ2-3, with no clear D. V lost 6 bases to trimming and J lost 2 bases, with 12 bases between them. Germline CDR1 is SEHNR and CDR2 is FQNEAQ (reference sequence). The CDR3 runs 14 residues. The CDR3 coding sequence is TGTGCCAGCAGTCATCGGTCTATCACAGATACGCAGTATTTT. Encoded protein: CASSHRSITDTQYF.

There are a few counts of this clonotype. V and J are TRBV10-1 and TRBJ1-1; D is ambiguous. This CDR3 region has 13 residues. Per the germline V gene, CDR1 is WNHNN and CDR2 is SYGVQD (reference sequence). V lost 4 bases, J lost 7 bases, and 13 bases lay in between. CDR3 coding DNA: TGCGCCAGCAGTGTACCCGGGGAAGTTGAAGCTTTCTTT. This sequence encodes CASSVPGEVEAFF.

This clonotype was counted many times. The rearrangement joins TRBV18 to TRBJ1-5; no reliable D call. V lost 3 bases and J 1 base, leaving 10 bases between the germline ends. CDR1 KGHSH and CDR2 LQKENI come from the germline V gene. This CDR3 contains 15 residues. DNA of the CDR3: TGTGCCAGCTCACCGGGGTCCTCGAGCAATCAGCCCCAGCATTTT. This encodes CASSPGSSSNQPQHF.

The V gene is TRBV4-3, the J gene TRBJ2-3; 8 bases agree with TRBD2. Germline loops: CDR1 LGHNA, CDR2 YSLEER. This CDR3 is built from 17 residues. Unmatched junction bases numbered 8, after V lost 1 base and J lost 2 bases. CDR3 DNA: TGCGCCAGCAGCCAAGGGAGGCGGGGGGCGCTCACAGATACGCAGTATTTT. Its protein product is CASSQGRRGALTDTQYF.

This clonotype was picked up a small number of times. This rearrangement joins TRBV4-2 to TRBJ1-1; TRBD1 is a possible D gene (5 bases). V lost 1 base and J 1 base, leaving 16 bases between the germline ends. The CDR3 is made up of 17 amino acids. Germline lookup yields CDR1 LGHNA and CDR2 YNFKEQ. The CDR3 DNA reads TGTGCCAGCAGCCAAGTCGGGGGGACTCCCAAGAACACTGAAGCTTTCTTT. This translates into CASSQVGGTPKNTEAFF.

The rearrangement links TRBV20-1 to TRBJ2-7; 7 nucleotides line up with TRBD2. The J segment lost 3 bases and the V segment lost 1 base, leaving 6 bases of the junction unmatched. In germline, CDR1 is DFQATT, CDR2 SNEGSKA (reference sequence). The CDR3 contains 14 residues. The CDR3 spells CSARVPRGSYEQYF. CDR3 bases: TGCAGTGCTAGAGTTCCTCGCGGGAGCTACGAGCAGTACTTC.

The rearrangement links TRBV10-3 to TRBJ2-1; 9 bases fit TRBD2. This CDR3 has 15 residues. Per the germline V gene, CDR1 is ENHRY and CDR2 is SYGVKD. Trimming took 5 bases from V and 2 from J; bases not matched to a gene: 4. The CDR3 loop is CAISISGGAYNEQFF. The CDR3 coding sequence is TGTGCCATCAGTATTAGCGGGGGTGCCTACAATGAGCAGTTCTTC.